Following are 22 T cell receptor beta chains from one sample sequenced in a study of T-cell memory formation after mild COVID-19. One entry per CDR3 protein, called by TCRdb with MiXCR from the 5' RACE reads. The data show fewer than 650,000 distinct CDR3 sequences, about 22% seen once. Sequencing was done on a sample of PBMCs or a T cell subset sorted from them (not recorded which). These receptors were taken from an adult woman who had mild COVID-19 (a few samples of this study predate the infection). Cell type and time point are not known.

The sample holds a few counts of this clonotype. This chain uses TRBV28 with TRBJ2-1; 10 nucleotides agree with TRBD2. CDR3 length: 15 amino acids. Germline CDR1 MDHEN, CDR2 SYDVKM. J gave up 7 bases and V 3 bases, and 6 bases lay outside the gene matches. The CDR3 loop is CASSFPSGRANEQFF. In nucleotides, the CDR3 is TGTGCCAGCAGTTTCCCCAGCGGGAGGGCAAATGAGCAGTTCTTC.

The chain employs TRBV9 and TRBJ2-3, with 10 bases identical to TRBD1. This CDR3 region has 17 residues. Unmatched junction bases numbered 11, after V lost 4 bases and J lost 3 bases. CDR1 is SGDLS and CDR2 is YYNGEE in the germline V gene. In nucleotides, the CDR3 is TGTGCCAGCAGCTTATTCCCGGGACAGGGGATGACAGATACGCAGTATTTT. This translates into CASSLFPGQGMTDTQYF.

V usage is TRBV19 and J usage is TRBJ2-7, with 10 bases fitting TRBD2. CDR1 and CDR2 from the germline V gene are LNHDA and SQIVND (reference sequence). V gave up 6 bases and J gave up 4 bases; unmatched junction bases: 9. The length of the CDR3 is 15 residues. CDR3 bases: TGTGCCAGTAGGGAAGAAGCGGGAGGGAGGTACGAGCAGTACTTC. It encodes CASREEAGGRYEQYF. Full variable domain (outside the CDR3, taken from reference TRBV19 and TRBJ2-7): DGGITQSPKYLFRKEGQNVTLSCEQNLNHDAMYWYRQDPGQGLRLIYYSQIVNDFQKGDIAEGYSVSREKKESFPLTVTSAQKNPTAFYLCASREEAGGRYEQYFGPGTRLTVT.

This rearrangement joins TRBV12-3 or TRBV12-4 to TRBJ1-5, with D possibly matching TRBD1 (5 bases). The CDR3 runs to 14 residues. Trimming removed 6 bases at V and 3 bases at J, with 12 bases between. This chain's CDR3 is CASSRDRNNQPQHF. For the CDR3, the DNA is TGTGCCAGCAGCCGCGACAGAAACAATCAGCCCCAGCATTTT.

This clonotype was found a few times. The CDR3 here is CAWSRDSPGREQFF. In DNA form, the CDR3 reads TGTGCCTGGAGCCGGGACTCCCCGGGGCGTGAGCAGTTCTTC. The V call is TRBV30, the J call TRBJ2-1; the D gene is possibly TRBD2 (6 bases). The CDR3 loop spans 14 amino acids. V was pared by 3 bases and J by 9 bases, with 18 bases between. The germline CDR1 and CDR2 sequences are GTSNPN and SVGIG (reference sequence).

This sequence joins TRBV14 and TRBJ1-6; D is uncertain. The CDR3 consists of 13 residues. V was trimmed by 8 bases and J by 10 bases, leaving 15 bases between them. Looked up from germline, CDR1 is SGHDN and CDR2 is FVKESK. The CDR3 loop is CASGRLLGSPLHF. The DNA of the CDR3 is TGTGCCAGCGGGCGGCTTCTAGGCTCACCCCTCCACTTT.

In its sample, this clonotype was seen once. The chain employs TRBV30 and TRBJ2-1, with D perhaps assigned TRBD1 or TRBD2 (5 bases each). V lost 6 bases, J lost 4 bases, and 16 bases lay in between. The CDR3 covers 14 residues. Germline V gene lookup returns CDR1 GTSNPN and CDR2 SVGIG (reference sequence). The CDR3 region has the DNA TGTGCCTGCTCCCGGGACCCTCGTTACAATGAGCAGTTCTTC. Its translation: CACSRDPRYNEQFF.

This clonotype was detected a few times. The chain combines TRBV21-1 with TRBJ2-2. TRBV21-1 is assigned pseudogene status. CDR3 length equals 11 residues. CDR3 region: CASSRLRGLFF. For the CDR3, the DNA is TGTGCCAGCAGCAGGCTTCGCGGGCTGTTTTTT.

This clonotype was counted only a few times. The J gene is TRBJ2-7, the V gene TRBV5-1; 13 bases agree with TRBD2. Germline V CDR1 and CDR2: SGHRS, YFSETQ. V was clipped by 5 bases and J by 0 bases; unmatched bases: 5. The CDR3 loop spans 16 amino acids. CDR3 in DNA: TGCGCCAGCAGTTCGGGGACTAGCGGGGACTCCTACGAGCAGTACTTC. Its translation: CASSSGTSGDSYEQYF.

The V call is TRBV12-3 or TRBV12-4, the J call TRBJ1-1; the match to TRBD1 covers 9 bases. The CDR3 runs to 17 residues. V shed 1 base and J 1 base; nucleotides not matched to a gene: 7. The chain's CDR3 is CASSLGLGQGTNTEAFF. CDR3 sequence (DNA): TGTGCCAGCAGTTTAGGTTTAGGACAGGGGACGAACACTGAAGCTTTCTTT.

This clonotype was seen only a few times. The rearrangement links TRBV7-9 to TRBJ1-1; D might be TRBD1 (5 bases). CDR1 and CDR2 from the germline V gene are SEHNR and FQNEAQ (reference sequence). The CDR3 has 15 amino acids. V dropped 5 bases and J dropped 4 bases, with 17 bases sitting between them. CDR3 amino acids: CASSLIGTTTTEAFF. As DNA, the CDR3 is TGTGCCAGCAGCCTGATTGGGACCACAACCACTGAAGCTTTCTTT. Full variable domain (remainder filled in from reference TRBV7-9 and TRBJ1-1): DTGVSQNPRHKITKRGQNVTFRCDPISEHNRLYWYRQTLGQGPEFLTYFQNEAQLEKSRLLSDRFSAERPKGSFSTLEIQRTEQGDSAMYLCASSLIGTTTTEAFFGQGTRLTVV.

J is TRBJ2-2 and V is TRBV29-1; no firm D call. Trimming cost V 6 bases and J 1 base, with 9 bases left between them. Germline-derived CDR1 and CDR2 are SQVTM and ANQGSEA. This CDR3 has 13 residues. CDR3 sequence reads: CSVTVLNTGELFF. CDR3 nucleotide sequence: TGCAGCGTAACAGTTTTGAACACCGGGGAGCTGTTTTTT.

This clonotype showed up many times. This sequence joins TRBV24-1 and TRBJ2-1; D assignment may be TRBD1 or TRBD2 (6 bases each). Trimming pared 7 bases from V and 3 bases from J, leaving 15 bases between. Germline assignment: CDR1 KGHDR and CDR2 SFDVKD. There are 15 residues in the CDR3. As DNA, the CDR3 is TGTGCCACCAGGACTACCGGGGGCAGCTACAATGAGCAGTTCTTC. Amino acid sequence: CATRTTGGSYNEQFF.

This clonotype was counted only a few times. The chain couples TRBV30 to TRBJ2-3; 9 bases agree with TRBD2. Germline V gene sequence: CDR1 GTSNPN, CDR2 SVGIG (reference sequence). This CDR3 spans 15 amino acids. The V and J ends lost 1 base and 2 bases, in that order; junction bases with no gene match: 4. This CDR3 reads CAWSGLAGTTDTQYF. Written as DNA, the CDR3 is TGTGCCTGGAGTGGGCTAGCGGGGACCACAGATACGCAGTATTTT. The full variable domain, with the rest looked up from reference TRBV30 and TRBJ2-3, is SQTIHQWPATLVQPVGSPLSLECTVEGTSNPNLYWYRQAAGRGLQLLFYSVGIGQISSEVPQNLSASRPQDRQFILSSKKLLLSDSGFYLCAWSGLAGTTDTQYFGPGTRLTVL.

This clonotype turned up a few times. The CDR3 sequence: CASSEGSGYTF. DNA for the CDR3: TGTGCCAGCAGTGAGGGATCTGGCTACACCTTC. The genes are TRBV2 and TRBJ1-2, with D unresolved. The germline gives CDR1 SNHLY, CDR2 FYNNEI. The CDR3 extends over 11 amino acids. Trimming left V 3 bases short and J 7 bases short, with 6 bases between.

The table lists this clonotype with a few counts. CDR3 residues: CASSPPRGEETQYF. In DNA, the CDR3 is TGTGCCAGCTCACCACCGCGGGGGGAAGAGACCCAGTACTTC. V usage is TRBV18 and J usage is TRBJ2-5; TRBD2 matches 8 bases. The V gene end was trimmed by 0 bases and the J gene end by 3 bases; junction bases not matched to a gene: 0. Germline V gene lookup returns CDR1 KGHSH and CDR2 LQKENI. CDR3 length: 14 residues.

The rearrangement joins TRBV20-1 to TRBJ2-1; 13 positions agree with TRBD2. The CDR3 totals 17 residues. Germline lookup yields CDR1 DFQATT and CDR2 SNEGSKA (reference sequence). Trimming at V came to 5 bases and at J to 0 bases, leaving 7 bases not matched to a gene. The CDR3 spells CSAPGLAGRISYNEQFF. The DNA of the CDR3 is TGCAGTGCTCCGGGACTAGCGGGACGAATCTCCTACAATGAGCAGTTCTTC.

This clonotype has more than one count but fewer than ten. V is TRBV6-2 or TRBV6-3 and J is TRBJ2-1; 11 nucleotides align to TRBD2. From germline, CDR1 is MNHEY and CDR2 SVGEGT. V lost 6 bases, J lost 4 bases, and 5 bases stayed unmatched. This CDR3 region has 15 residues. CDR3 loop: CASRSSSGGYNEQFF. The CDR3 DNA reads as TGTGCCAGCAGATCCTCTAGCGGGGGGTACAATGAGCAGTTCTTC.

The table lists this clonotype with many counts. This sequence joins TRBV7-9 and TRBJ1-6; tentative D call: TRBD1 (6 bases). V lost 4 bases, J lost 10 bases, and 20 bases lay in between. The CDR3 loop spans 16 amino acids. The germline V gene has CDR1 SEHNR and CDR2 FQNEAQ (reference sequence). As DNA, the CDR3 is TGTGCCAGCAGCTCCACCGGGACAACAGGGAACTCACCCCTCCACTTT. Residues: CASSSTGTTGNSPLHF.

This clonotype has ten or more counts. The chain joins TRBV7-3 to TRBJ1-6, with a tentative D call TRBD1 (5 bases). The CDR3 totals 13 residues. Looked up from germline, CDR1 is SGHTA and CDR2 is FQGTGA. Trimming cost V 0 bases and J 14 bases, with 11 bases left between them. DNA of the CDR3: TGTGCCAGCAGCTTAACCCCTGGGGGGTCCCTCCACTTT. It is translated as CASSLTPGGSLHF.

A note on this clonotype: The junction shows a germline mismatch at one end, possibly a read error. The chain is built from TRBV14 and TRBJ2-5; D is unresolved. Germline CDR1 is SGHDN and CDR2 is FVKESK. CDR3 length: 12 residues. In DNA form, the CDR3 reads TGTGCCAGCAGCCAAGGTTATCCCCCTGCCGCCTTC. Amino acids: CASSQGYPPAAF.

This rearrangement joins TRBV20-1 to TRBJ1-4; D is ambiguous. V lost 0 bases to trimming and J lost 5 bases, with 7 bases between them. CDR3 length equals 13 residues. Germline V gene sequence: CDR1 DFQATT, CDR2 SNEGSKA (reference sequence). DNA of the CDR3: TGCAGTGCTAGAGATAATTGGAATGAAAAACTGTTTTTT. Amino acid sequence: CSARDNWNEKLFF.